One TCR beta chain is described in this entry. These data come from a study of PD-1 blockade in classical Hodgkin lymphoma. Assay used: immunoSEQ multiplex PCR; TCRdb lists only in-frame clones, some missing. The profile shows 150,000 or so clones, about 78% of them singletons. The germline V gene encodes CDR1 MNHEY and CDR2 SVGAGI. The CDR3 is made up of 13 amino acids. There was relapse after autologous stem cell transplantation in every patient, and there was variation in brentuximab vedotin exposure. The genes are TRBV6-5 and TRBJ1-3; a weak D match, TRBD1 (6 bases). This specimen consisted of peripheral blood mononuclear cells (PBMCs), obtained before the second cycle of nivolumab. This sequence was found in a human donor with classical Hodgkin lymphoma. The CDR3, as DNA: TGTGTCACGGAGGGGGGTCCTGGAAACACCATATATTTT. Encoded protein: CVTEGGPGNTIYF.